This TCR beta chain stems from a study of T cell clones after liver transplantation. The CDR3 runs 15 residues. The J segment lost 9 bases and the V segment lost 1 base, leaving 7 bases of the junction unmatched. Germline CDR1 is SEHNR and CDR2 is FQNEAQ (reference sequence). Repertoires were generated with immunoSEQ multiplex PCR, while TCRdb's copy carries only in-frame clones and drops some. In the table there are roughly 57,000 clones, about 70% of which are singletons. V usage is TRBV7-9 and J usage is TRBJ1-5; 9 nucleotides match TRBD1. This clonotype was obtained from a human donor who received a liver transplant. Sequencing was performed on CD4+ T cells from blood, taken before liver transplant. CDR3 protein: CASSLGQGVMGPQHF. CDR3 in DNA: TGTGCCAGCAGCTTAGGACAGGGGGTTATGGGGCCCCAGCATTTT.